Given below is one T cell receptor beta chain in context. The specificity of this receptor is unknown. The input lacks base qualities; no much larger clone sits a single base away. Cut back by 3 bases and 4 bases, the V and J ends lie 13 bases apart. Reading from cysteine to phenylalanine, the CDR3 counts 15 amino acids. The CDR3 DNA has 45 bases and is translated from base 1. Looking up the germline V gene yields CDR1 KGHDR and CDR2 SFDVKD. This sample was taken from a study of blood T cell repertoires in COVID-19 (dated by TCRdb to about 2020). At the level of the whole study: The collaborator samples originated in the United States, Italy and Spain and spanned the acute and convalescent phases of COVID-19. The material from the prospective study consisted of cDNA or gDNA derived from T cells, B-cell-depleted T cells, or PBMCs. Deeply sampled blood TCRbeta repertoires from subjects exposed to, actively infected with, or recovered from COVID-19 were included in the dataset. The repertoires were made available in a free public database intended to serve as a resource for research on the immune response to SARS-CoV-2. Samples were obtained from the ongoing ImmuneRACE study (first 160 participants) and from 1,254 subjects provided by 6 global collaborators. Sample metadata almost always included a de-identified subject ID, COVID-19 status, age in years and sex. Where available, HLA class I and class II types were taken from metadata supplied by the sample provider and were not determined by assay-based typing.

The study at large found these results: Clinical and demographic metadata were provided uncurated, with the amount varying by source and participant.

TCRbeta CDR3 regions were amplified from genomic DNA using the immunoSEQ Assay, a bias-controlled multiplex PCR. The authors' analysis ran thus. Nucleated cell counts per sample were estimated from amplification of reference gene primers within the assay. To quantify the absolute abundance of each unique TCRbeta CDR3 rearrangement, sequence reads were collapsed and filtered. Productive Simpson clonality was computed per sample as the square root of Simpson's diversity index over productive rearrangements. Not all clones reach the TCRdb copy of this immuneACCESS table, which keeps in-frame sequences only. Checked studies attribute under half of the gap to unresolved V genes and leave the rest unexplained. V and J calls and clone size come straight from that table; D and trimming were deduced from the DNA. Across this sample there are roughly 73,000 clones, with roughly 76% seen only once. The leading ten clones occupy about 20% of the sample.

The collaborating institutions used their own protocols to collect whole blood in K2EDTA tubes. For TCRbeta analysis, collaborator samples were shipped as frozen whole blood, as isolated PBMCs, or as DNA extracted from either sample type. The receptor was isolated from a woman between 70 and 85 years old with acute or convalescent COVID-19. The chain employs TRBV24-1 and TRBJ2-3; TRBD1 is a possible D gene, resting on 6 matching bases. The source material was peripheral blood. The CDR3 protein sequence reads: CATSDTGPRADTQYF. The DNA sequence is TGTGCCACCAGTGATACAGGGCCCCGCGCAGATACGCAGTATTTT.